Below, 26 T cell receptor beta chains from the same sample are listed, as sequenced in a study of blood T cell repertoires in COVID-19. The assay was immunoSEQ multiplex PCR, and TCRdb's table has in-frame clones only and misses some. The sample shows some 160,000 clones, around 90% of them seen only once. The sequenced sample was peripheral blood. The receptors were gathered from a man aged 45-65 years who had recovered from COVID-19.

This chain uses TRBV6-2 or TRBV6-3 with TRBJ1-1; TRBD1 might be the D (6 bases). Germline assignment: CDR1 MNHEY and CDR2 SVGEGT. The CDR3 loop spans 16 amino acids. V was trimmed by 0 bases and J by 1 base, leaving 12 bases between them. The CDR3 bases are TGTGCCAGCAGTTACTCGCCCCTACAGGGGAACACTGAAGCTTTCTTT. Encoded protein: CASSYSPLQGNTEAFF.

The chain recombines TRBV14 with TRBJ2-5; the D is unclear. The germline V and J ends were trimmed by 2 bases and 2 bases, with 18 bases remaining between them. There are 17 residues in the CDR3. Looked up from germline, CDR1 is SGHDN and CDR2 is FVKESK. CDR3 sequence (DNA): TGTGCCAGCAGCCAAAAAACCTTTCTTCCGGGTCAAGAGACCCAGTACTTC. This gives the protein CASSQKTFLPGQETQYF.

This clone was observed once. This sequence joins TRBV2 and TRBJ2-7; 9 nucleotides agree with TRBD2. Germline assignment: CDR1 SNHLY and CDR2 FYNNEI. The CDR3 contains 14 residues. The junction had 8 bases not matched to a gene; V was cut back by 7 bases and J by 4 bases. CDR3 nucleotides: TGTGCCAGCACCAGAGCGGCGGGAGGGTACGAGCAGTACTTC. Protein: CASTRAAGGYEQYF.

This chain uses TRBV9 with TRBJ1-1; 7 nucleotides match TRBD1. V gave up 7 bases and J gave up 5 bases; unmatched junction bases: 11. CDR1 and CDR2 (germline): SGDLS, YYNGEE. The CDR3 covers 14 residues. The CDR3 protein is CASLRDRVETEAFF. The CDR3 DNA sequence: TGTGCCAGCCTACGCGACAGGGTAGAAACTGAAGCTTTCTTT.

V is TRBV7-8 and J is TRBJ2-7; D is ambiguous. The V end was cut by 5 bases, the J end by 7 bases, with 18 bases between. Germline CDR1 is SGHVS and CDR2 is FQNEAQ. CDR3 length: 14 amino acids. The CDR3 DNA reads as TGTGCCAGCAGCCGAGGCGCCCCTATGATGGAGCAGTACTTC. Translated, it gives CASSRGAPMMEQYF. The variable domain in full, with the rest retrieved from reference TRBV7-8 and TRBJ2-7, is GAGVSQSPRYKVAKRGQDVALRCDPISGHVSLFWYQQALGQGPEFLTYFQNEAQLDKSGLPSDRFFAERPEGSVSTLKIQRTQQEDSAVYLCASSRGAPMMEQYFGPGTRLTVT.

This clone occurred once. The chain employs TRBV2 and TRBJ2-7, with 7 bases aligning to TRBD1. Per the germline V gene, CDR1 is SNHLY and CDR2 is FYNNEI. This CDR3 contains 14 residues. V shed 7 bases and J 2 bases; nucleotides not matched to a gene: 8. This CDR3 reads CASTPGQPTYEQYF. As DNA, the CDR3 is TGTGCCAGCACCCCGGGACAGCCAACCTACGAGCAGTACTTC.

The rearrangement links TRBV18 to TRBJ1-1; D is unresolved. V was clipped by 4 bases and J by 1 base, with 4 bases between them. Germline CDR1 and CDR2: KGHSH and LQKENI. The CDR3 spans 12 residues. CDR3: CASSLKNTEAFF. CDR3 coding DNA: TGTGCCAGCTCACTAAAGAACACTGAAGCTTTCTTT.

The chain employs TRBV5-8 and TRBJ1-5, with TRBD1 as a possible D gene (5 bases). Trimming shortened V by 4 bases and J by 0 bases, and 14 bases separated the two germline ends. The CDR3 spans 16 residues. Per germline, CDR1 SGHTS and CDR2 YDEGEE. The CDR3 DNA reads TGTGCCAGCAGCCCCGTCCGGGGGTATAGCAATCAGCCCCAGCATTTT. Protein: CASSPVRGYSNQPQHF.

The V gene is TRBV7-9, the J gene TRBJ1-1; no clear D gene. There are 15 residues in the CDR3. Germline loops: CDR1 SEHNR, CDR2 FQNEAQ (reference sequence). V shed 5 bases and J shed 5 bases, with 18 bases lying between them. The CDR3 bases are TGTGCCAGCAGCGAGATGGACGGAGGACGTACTGAAGCTTTCTTT. Protein sequence: CASSEMDGGRTEAFF. Variable domain in full (rest from reference TRBV7-9 and TRBJ1-1): DTGVSQNPRHKITKRGQNVTFRCDPISEHNRLYWYRQTLGQGPEFLTYFQNEAQLEKSRLLSDRFSAERPKGSFSTLEIQRTEQGDSAMYLCASSEMDGGRTEAFFGQGTRLTVV.

CDR3 sequence (DNA): TGTGCCAGCACGGAGCCGGGTAATGAAAAACTGTTTTTT. It translates to CASTEPGNEKLFF. V usage is TRBV5-4 and J usage is TRBJ1-4; no clear D. Deletions cut 6 bases from V and 4 bases from J, with 10 bases between. The CDR3 sequence is 13 residues long. CDR1 SGHNT and CDR2 YYREEE come from the germline V gene (reference sequence).

V and J are TRBV24-1 and TRBJ2-7, with unresolved D. This CDR3 has 14 amino acids. Per the germline V gene, CDR1 is KGHDR and CDR2 is SFDVKD. V lost 3 bases and J 0 bases, leaving 8 bases between the germline ends. The CDR3: CATSDPGPSYEQYF. The DNA of the CDR3 is TGTGCCACCAGTGATCCTGGCCCCTCCTACGAGCAGTACTTC.

The chain couples TRBV23-1 to TRBJ2-1; D might be TRBD1 (5 bases). TRBV23-1 is an open reading frame whose function is uncertain. The CDR3 is 14 amino acids. V lost 1 base to trimming and J lost 6 bases, with 10 bases between them. In DNA, the CDR3 is TGCGCCAGCAGTCAATTGGGGCGCGGCAATGAGCAGTTCTTC. It codes for CASSQLGRGNEQFF.

The J gene is TRBJ1-1, the V gene TRBV6-5; TRBD1 aligns across 7 bases. CDR3 length equals 14 residues. The ends lost 6 bases at V and 11 bases at J; junction bases unmatched: 15. Germline CDR1 reads MNHEY; CDR2 reads SVGAGI. The CDR3 DNA sequence: TGTGCCAGCAGGGGGGTAGGGGGCCCCGTATGGGCTTTCTTT. Amino acid sequence: CASRGVGGPVWAFF.

V gene TRBV5-6 combines with J gene TRBJ2-1; 11 bases match TRBD2. This CDR3 has 17 residues. Looked up from germline, CDR1 is SGHDT and CDR2 is YYEEEE. Germline trimming cut 2 bases from V and 5 bases from J; bases unmatched to any gene: 9. CDR3 sequence reads: CASSLTSGGWGHNEQFF. The CDR3 nucleotides are TGTGCCAGCAGCTTAACTAGCGGGGGATGGGGTCACAATGAGCAGTTCTTC.

Note on this clone: This sample also contains other DNA sequences that code for the same CDR3. This chain connects TRBV28 to TRBJ2-7; possibly TRBD2 for D (6 bases). Germline V lookup: CDR1 MDHEN, CDR2 SYDVKM. The CDR3 sequence is 13 residues long. V shed 6 bases and J shed 2 bases, with 11 bases lying between them. CDR3: CASRRGLTYEQYF. DNA for the CDR3: TGTGCCAGCAGACGGGGGTTAACCTACGAGCAGTACTTC.

This clone was seen just once. As DNA, the CDR3 is TGTGCCAGCAGCCTACTAGCATTCACAGATACGCAGTATTTT. It yields the protein CASSLLAFTDTQYF. V is TRBV7-3 and J is TRBJ2-3; possibly TRBD2 for D (6 bases). The CDR3 is 14 residues long. Germline V gene sequence: CDR1 SGHTA, CDR2 FQGTGA. V lost 5 bases and J lost 2, with 11 bases in between.

The chain uses TRBV7-2 and TRBJ2-2, with 7 bases fitting TRBD1. Germline V gives CDR1 SGHTA, CDR2 FQGNSA. Trimming cost V 5 bases and J 4 bases; bases outside gene matches: 7. The CDR3 is made up of 15 amino acids. The CDR3 protein is CASSPTGASTGELFF. DNA for the CDR3: TGTGCCAGCAGCCCTACAGGGGCGAGCACCGGGGAGCTGTTTTTT.

The chain is built from TRBV6-1 and TRBJ2-7, with D possibly TRBD2 on 6 matching bases. Trimming left V 0 bases short and J 0 bases short, with 6 bases between. CDR3 size: 14 residues. CDR1 and CDR2 (germline): MNHNS, SASEGT. The CDR3 spells CASSEAGSSYEQYF. The CDR3 nucleotides read TGTGCCAGCAGTGAAGCCGGGAGCTCCTACGAGCAGTACTTC.

The rearrangement joins TRBV7-9 to TRBJ2-1; 10 nucleotides agree with TRBD2. The J segment lost 2 bases and the V segment lost 0 bases, leaving 1 base of the junction unmatched. Germline CDR1 SEHNR, CDR2 FQNEAQ (reference sequence). This CDR3 has 16 residues. CDR3 DNA sequence: TGTGCCAGCAGCTTAGCTACTAGCGGGACCTACAATGAGCAGTTCTTC. It encodes CASSLATSGTYNEQFF.

V usage is TRBV28 and J usage is TRBJ1-5; TRBD1 aligns across 7 bases. This CDR3 is 14 amino acids long. Germline CDR1 and CDR2: MDHEN and SYDVKM. The V and J ends lost 6 bases and 4 bases, in that order; junction bases with no gene match: 6. The CDR3 loop reads CASSWTGENQPQHF. As DNA, the CDR3 is TGTGCCAGCAGCTGGACAGGAGAGAATCAGCCCCAGCATTTT.

The V gene is TRBV19, the J gene TRBJ2-6, with D uncertain. Germline V CDR1 and CDR2: LNHDA, SQIVND (reference sequence). CDR3 length: 17 residues. Trimming took 5 bases from V and 2 from J, leaving 16 bases between them. This CDR3 reads CASSDSDYKAGANVLTF. In nucleotides, the CDR3 is TGTGCCAGTAGTGACTCGGATTACAAGGCTGGGGCCAACGTCCTGACTTTC.

The V and J genes are TRBV6-5 and TRBJ1-1; D unresolved. Germline V lookup: CDR1 MNHEY, CDR2 SVGAGI. The CDR3 consists of 13 residues. V was shortened by 0 bases and J by 4 bases, with 6 bases between the two germline ends. CDR3 nucleotide sequence: TGTGCCAGCAGTTACTCGACGGGCACTGAAGCTTTCTTT. Its translation: CASSYSTGTEAFF.

The rearrangement joins TRBV15 to TRBJ1-2; D call uncertain. The V and J ends lost 1 base and 6 bases respectively, with 12 bases between them. Germline V gene lookup returns CDR1 LNHNV and CDR2 YYDKDF (reference sequence). This CDR3 contains 14 residues. CDR3 in amino acids: CATSRVLEGNGYTF. DNA of the CDR3: TGTGCCACCAGCAGAGTCCTCGAGGGCAATGGCTACACCTTC.

The chain couples TRBV5-1 to TRBJ2-1; D is perhaps TRBD1 (5 bases). Trimming left V 4 bases short and J 0 bases short, with 17 bases between. The germline gives CDR1 SGHRS, CDR2 YFSETQ. The CDR3 totals 17 residues. CDR3 residues: CASSLDIRVSSYNEQFF. CDR3 in DNA: TGCGCCAGCAGCCTAGATATCAGGGTGAGCTCCTACAATGAGCAGTTCTTC. The full variable domain, its missing parts supplied by reference TRBV5-1 and TRBJ2-1, is KAGVTQTPRYLIKTRGQQVTLSCSPISGHRSVSWYQQTPGQGLQFLFEYFSETQRNKGNFPGRFSGRQFSNSRSEMNVSTLELGDSALYLCASSLDIRVSSYNEQFFGPGTRLTVL.

The sample holds one count of this clone. The V and J genes are TRBV11-2 and TRBJ2-2, with D possibly TRBD1 on 6 matching bases. Per germline, CDR1 SGHAT and CDR2 FQNNGV. This CDR3 comprises 16 residues. The V end lost 3 bases, the J end lost 4 bases, and 15 bases lay between the germline ends. The CDR3 DNA reads as TGTGCCAGCAGCTTTTTGGCAGGGGCCCCCACCGGGGAGCTGTTTTTT. Its protein is CASSFLAGAPTGELFF.

This chain uses TRBV3-1 (or the pseudogene TRBV3-2) with TRBJ1-2; weak D call: TRBD1 (5 bases). Germline values: CDR1 LGHDT, CDR2 YNNKEL (reference sequence). CDR3 length: 16 amino acids. Trimming shortened V by 4 bases and J by 7 bases, and 22 bases separated the two germline ends. CDR3 residues: CASSPTAQVSGSGYTF. The CDR3 DNA follows: TGTGCCAGCAGCCCCACGGCACAGGTTTCTGGCAGTGGCTACACCTTC.